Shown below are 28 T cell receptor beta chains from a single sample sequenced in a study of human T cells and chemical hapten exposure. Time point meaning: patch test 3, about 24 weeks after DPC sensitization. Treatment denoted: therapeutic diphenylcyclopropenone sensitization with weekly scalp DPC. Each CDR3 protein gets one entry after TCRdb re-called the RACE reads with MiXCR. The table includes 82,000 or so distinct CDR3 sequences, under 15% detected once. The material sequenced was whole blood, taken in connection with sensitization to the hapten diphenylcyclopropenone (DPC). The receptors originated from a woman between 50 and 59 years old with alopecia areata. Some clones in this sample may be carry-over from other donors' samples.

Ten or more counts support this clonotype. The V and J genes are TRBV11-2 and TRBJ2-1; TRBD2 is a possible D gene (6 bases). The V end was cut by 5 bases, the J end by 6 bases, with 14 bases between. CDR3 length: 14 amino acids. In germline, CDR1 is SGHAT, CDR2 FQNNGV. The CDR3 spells CASSLRDFFNEQFF. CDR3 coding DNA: TGTGCCAGCAGCCTTAGGGACTTCTTCAATGAGCAGTTCTTC.

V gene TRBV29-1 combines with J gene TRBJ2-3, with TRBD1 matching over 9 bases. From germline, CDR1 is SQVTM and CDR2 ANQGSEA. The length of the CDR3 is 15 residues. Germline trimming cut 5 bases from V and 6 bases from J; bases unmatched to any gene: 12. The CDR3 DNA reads TGCAGCGTTCCTCTTGGACAGGGGCTAGCGGATACGCAGTATTTT. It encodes CSVPLGQGLADTQYF.

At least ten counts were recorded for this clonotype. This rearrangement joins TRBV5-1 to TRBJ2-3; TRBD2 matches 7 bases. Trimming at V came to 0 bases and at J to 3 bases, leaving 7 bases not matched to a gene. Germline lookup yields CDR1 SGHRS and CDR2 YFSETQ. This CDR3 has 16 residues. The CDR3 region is CASSLDGGGQTDTQYF. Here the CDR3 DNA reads TGCGCCAGCAGCTTGGATGGGGGAGGGCAAACAGATACGCAGTATTTT.

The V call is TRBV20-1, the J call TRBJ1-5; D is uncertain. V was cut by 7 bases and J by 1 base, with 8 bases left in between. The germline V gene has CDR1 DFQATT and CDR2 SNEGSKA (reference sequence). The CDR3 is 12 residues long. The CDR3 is CSVLESNQPQHF. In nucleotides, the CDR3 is TGCAGTGTTTTGGAGAGCAATCAGCCCCAGCATTTT.

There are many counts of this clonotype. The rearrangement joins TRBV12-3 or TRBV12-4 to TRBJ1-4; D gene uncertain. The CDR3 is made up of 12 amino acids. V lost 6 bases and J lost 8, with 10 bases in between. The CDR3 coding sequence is TGTGCCAGCAGCCCCGACCGCGAAAAACTGTTTTTT. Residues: CASSPDREKLFF.

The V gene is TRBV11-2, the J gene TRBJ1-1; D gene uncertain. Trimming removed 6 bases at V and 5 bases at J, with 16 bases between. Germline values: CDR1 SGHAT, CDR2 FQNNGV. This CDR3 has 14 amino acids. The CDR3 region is CASSKAWAGTEAFF. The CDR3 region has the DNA TGTGCCAGCAGTAAAGCTTGGGCGGGGACTGAAGCTTTCTTT.

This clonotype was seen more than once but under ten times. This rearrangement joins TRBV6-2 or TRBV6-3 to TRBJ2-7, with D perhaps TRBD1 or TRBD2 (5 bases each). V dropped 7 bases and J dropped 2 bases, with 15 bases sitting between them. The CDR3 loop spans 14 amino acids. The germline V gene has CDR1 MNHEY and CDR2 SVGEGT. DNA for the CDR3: TGTGCCAGCACTCCCCCGGGACCGCCCTACGAGCAGTACTTC. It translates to CASTPPGPPYEQYF.

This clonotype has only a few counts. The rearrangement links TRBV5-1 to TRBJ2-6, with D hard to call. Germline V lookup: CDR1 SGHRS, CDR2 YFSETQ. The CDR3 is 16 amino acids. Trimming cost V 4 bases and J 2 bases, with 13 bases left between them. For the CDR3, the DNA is TGCGCCAGCAGCCCCGTCCCCGCTACTGGGGCCAACGTCCTGACTTTC. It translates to CASSPVPATGANVLTF.

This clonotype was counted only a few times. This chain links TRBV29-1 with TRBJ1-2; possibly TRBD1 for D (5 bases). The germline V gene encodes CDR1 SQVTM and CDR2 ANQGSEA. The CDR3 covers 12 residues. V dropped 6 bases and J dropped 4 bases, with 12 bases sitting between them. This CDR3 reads CSVGGDAYGYTF. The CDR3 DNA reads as TGCAGCGTGGGGGGTGATGCCTATGGCTACACCTTC.

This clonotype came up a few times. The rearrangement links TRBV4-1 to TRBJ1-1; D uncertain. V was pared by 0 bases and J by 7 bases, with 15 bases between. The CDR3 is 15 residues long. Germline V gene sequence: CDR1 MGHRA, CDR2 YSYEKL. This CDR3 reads CASSQDFVGPREAFF. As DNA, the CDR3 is TGCGCCAGCAGCCAAGATTTTGTCGGTCCCCGTGAAGCTTTCTTT.

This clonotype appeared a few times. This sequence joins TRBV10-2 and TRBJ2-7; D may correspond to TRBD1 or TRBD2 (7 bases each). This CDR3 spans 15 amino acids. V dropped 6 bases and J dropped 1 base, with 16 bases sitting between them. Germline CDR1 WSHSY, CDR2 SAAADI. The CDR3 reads CASRQGMGGSYEQYF. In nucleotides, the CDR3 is TGCGCCAGCAGACAGGGGATGGGGGGGTCCTACGAGCAGTACTTC.

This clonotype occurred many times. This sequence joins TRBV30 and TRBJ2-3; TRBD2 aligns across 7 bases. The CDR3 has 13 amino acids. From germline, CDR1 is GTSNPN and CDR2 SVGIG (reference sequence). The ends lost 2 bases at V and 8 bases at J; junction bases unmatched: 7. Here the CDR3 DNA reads TGTGCCTGGAGTAGAAGCGGGACGGGTACGCAGTATTTT. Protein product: CAWSRSGTGTQYF.

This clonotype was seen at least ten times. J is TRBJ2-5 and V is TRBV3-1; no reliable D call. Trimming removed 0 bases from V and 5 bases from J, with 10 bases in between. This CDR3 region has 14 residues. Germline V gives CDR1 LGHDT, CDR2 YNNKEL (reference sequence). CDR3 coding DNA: TGTGCCAGCAGCCAAGACGTGGCGCAGGAGACCCAGTACTTC. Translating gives CASSQDVAQETQYF.

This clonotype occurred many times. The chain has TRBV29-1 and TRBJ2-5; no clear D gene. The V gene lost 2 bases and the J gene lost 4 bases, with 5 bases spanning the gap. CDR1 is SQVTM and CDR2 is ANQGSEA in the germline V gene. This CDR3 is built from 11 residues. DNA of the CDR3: TGCAGCGTTGAAAGGGCAGAGACCCAGTACTTC. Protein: CSVERAETQYF.

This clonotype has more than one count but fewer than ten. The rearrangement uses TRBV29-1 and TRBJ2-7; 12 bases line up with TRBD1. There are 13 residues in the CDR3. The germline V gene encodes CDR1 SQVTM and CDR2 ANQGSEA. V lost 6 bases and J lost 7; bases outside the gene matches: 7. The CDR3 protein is CSVRGQGAGEQYF. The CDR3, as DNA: TGCAGCGTGCGGGGACAGGGGGCAGGAGAGCAGTACTTC.

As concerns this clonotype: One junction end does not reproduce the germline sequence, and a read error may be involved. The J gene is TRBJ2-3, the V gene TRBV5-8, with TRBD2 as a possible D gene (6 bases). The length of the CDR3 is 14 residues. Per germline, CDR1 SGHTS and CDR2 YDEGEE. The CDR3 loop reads CVSSSLGRGTTQYF. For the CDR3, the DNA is TGTGTCAGCAGCTCATTGGGTCGGGGGACGACGCAGTATTTT.

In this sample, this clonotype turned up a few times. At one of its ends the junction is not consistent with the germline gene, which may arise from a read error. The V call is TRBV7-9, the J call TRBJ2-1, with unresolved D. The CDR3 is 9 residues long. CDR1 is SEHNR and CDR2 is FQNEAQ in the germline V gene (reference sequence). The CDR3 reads CASSSIRSF. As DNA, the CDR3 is TGTGCCAGCAGCTCTATCAGGAGCTTC.

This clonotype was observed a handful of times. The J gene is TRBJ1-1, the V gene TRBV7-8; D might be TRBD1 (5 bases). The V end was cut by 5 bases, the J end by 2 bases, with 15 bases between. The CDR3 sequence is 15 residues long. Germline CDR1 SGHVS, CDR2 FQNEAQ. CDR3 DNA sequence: TGTGCCAGCAGCGAAAGCGGACACATCAACACTGAAGCTTTCTTT. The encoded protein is CASSESGHINTEAFF.

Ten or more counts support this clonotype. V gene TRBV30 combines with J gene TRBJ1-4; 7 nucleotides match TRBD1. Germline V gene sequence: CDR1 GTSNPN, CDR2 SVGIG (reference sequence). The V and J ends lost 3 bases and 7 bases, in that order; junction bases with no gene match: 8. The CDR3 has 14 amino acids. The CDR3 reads CAWSEGGVGEKLFF. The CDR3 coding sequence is TGTGCCTGGAGCGAAGGGGGCGTAGGTGAAAAACTGTTTTTT.

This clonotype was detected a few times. For the CDR3, the DNA is TGTGCCAGCAGCTTAGTAGCGCCACTGAGGGAAAAACTGTTTTTT. It translates to CASSLVAPLREKLFF. This chain uses TRBV7-9 with TRBJ1-4; D is ambiguous. The V gene lost 1 base and the J gene lost 8 bases, with 14 bases spanning the gap. There are 15 residues in the CDR3. CDR1 is SEHNR, CDR2 FQNEAQ, per germline (reference sequence).

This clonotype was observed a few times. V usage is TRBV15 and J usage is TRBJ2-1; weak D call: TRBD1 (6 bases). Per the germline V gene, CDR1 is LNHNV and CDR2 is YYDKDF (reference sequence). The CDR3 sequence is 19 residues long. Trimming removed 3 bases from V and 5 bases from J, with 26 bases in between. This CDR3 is CATSRDPTTGQILDNEQFF. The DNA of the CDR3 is TGTGCCACCAGCAGGGACCCTACGACAGGACAGATCCTTGACAATGAGCAGTTCTTC.

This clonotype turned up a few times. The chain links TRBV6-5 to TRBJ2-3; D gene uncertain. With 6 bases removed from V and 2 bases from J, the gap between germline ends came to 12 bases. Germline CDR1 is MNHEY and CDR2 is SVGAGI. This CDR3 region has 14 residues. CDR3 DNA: TGTGCCAGCAGCCACCCATACTCCACAGATACGCAGTATTTT. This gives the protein CASSHPYSTDTQYF.

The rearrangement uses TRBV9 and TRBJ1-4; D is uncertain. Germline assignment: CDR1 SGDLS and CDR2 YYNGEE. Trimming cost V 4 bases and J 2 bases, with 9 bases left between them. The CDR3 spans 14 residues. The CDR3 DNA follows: TGTGCCAGCAGCTTAAGTGGGACTAATGAAAAACTGTTTTTT. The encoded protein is CASSLSGTNEKLFF. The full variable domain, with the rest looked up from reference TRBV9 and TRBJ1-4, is DSGVTQTPKHLITATGQRVTLRCSPRSGDLSVYWYQQSLDQGLQFLIQYYNGEERAKGNILERFSAQQFPDLHSELNLSSLELGDSALYFCASSLSGTNEKLFFGSGTQLSVL.

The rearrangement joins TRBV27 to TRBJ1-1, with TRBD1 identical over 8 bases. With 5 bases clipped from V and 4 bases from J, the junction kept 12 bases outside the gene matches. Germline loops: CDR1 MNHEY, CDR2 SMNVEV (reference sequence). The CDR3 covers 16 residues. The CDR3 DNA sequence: TGTGCCAGCAGTCCACCCCAGGGGGCGCGAGTCACTGAAGCTTTCTTT. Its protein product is CASSPPQGARVTEAFF.

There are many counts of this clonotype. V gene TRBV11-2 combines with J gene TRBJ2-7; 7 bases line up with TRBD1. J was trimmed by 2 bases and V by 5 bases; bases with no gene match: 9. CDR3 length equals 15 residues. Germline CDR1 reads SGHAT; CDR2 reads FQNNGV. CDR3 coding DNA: TGTGCCAGCAGCAACGCCGGGACAGCCACCTACGAGCAGTACTTC. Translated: CASSNAGTATYEQYF.

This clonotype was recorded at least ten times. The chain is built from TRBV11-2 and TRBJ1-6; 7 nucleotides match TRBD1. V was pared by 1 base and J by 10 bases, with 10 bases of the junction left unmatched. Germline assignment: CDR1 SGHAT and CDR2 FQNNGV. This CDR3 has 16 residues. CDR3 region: CASSLGRGGGWSPLHF. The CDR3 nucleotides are TGTGCCAGCAGCTTAGGCAGGGGGGGTGGATGGTCACCCCTCCACTTT.

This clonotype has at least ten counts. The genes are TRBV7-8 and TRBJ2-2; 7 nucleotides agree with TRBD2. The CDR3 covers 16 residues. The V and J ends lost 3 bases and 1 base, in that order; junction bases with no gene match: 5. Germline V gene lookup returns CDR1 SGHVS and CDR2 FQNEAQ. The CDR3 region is CASSLRPSGNTGELFF. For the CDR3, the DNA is TGTGCCAGCAGCTTGCGCCCTAGCGGGAACACCGGGGAGCTGTTTTTT. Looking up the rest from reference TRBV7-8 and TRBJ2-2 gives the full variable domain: GAGVSQSPRYKVAKRGQDVALRCDPISGHVSLFWYQQALGQGPEFLTYFQNEAQLDKSGLPSDRFFAERPEGSVSTLKIQRTQQEDSAVYLCASSLRPSGNTGELFFGEGSRLTVL.

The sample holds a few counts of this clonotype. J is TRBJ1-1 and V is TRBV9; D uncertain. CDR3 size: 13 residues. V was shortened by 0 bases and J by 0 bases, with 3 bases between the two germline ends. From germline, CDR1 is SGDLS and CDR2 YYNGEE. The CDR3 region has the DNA TGTGCCAGCAGCGTAGAAATGAACACTGAAGCTTTCTTT. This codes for CASSVEMNTEAFF.